A single sample gave rise to the 31 T cell receptor beta chains below, sequenced in a study of blood T cell repertoires in COVID-19. Produced via immunoSEQ multiplex PCR; TCRdb's table is partial and in-frame only. The table lists 150,000 to 200,000 clones, around nine tenths of them singletons. The sequenced material came from peripheral blood. Receptor source: a man aged 65-85 years with acute or convalescent COVID-19.

This clone was seen a single time. The V gene is TRBV5-4, the J gene TRBJ2-2; 10 bases match TRBD1. Germline lookup yields CDR1 SGHNT and CDR2 YYREEE (reference sequence). Trimming cost V 0 bases and J 4 bases; bases outside gene matches: 9. CDR3 length: 18 amino acids. The CDR3 DNA reads TGTGCCAGCAGCTTGGTTTTCACTTGGACAGGGGGCACCGGGGAGCTGTTTTTT. Encoded protein: CASSLVFTWTGGTGELFF.

J is TRBJ2-2 and V is TRBV14, with 12 bases matching TRBD1. Unmatched junction bases numbered 10, after V lost 5 bases and J lost 9 bases. The germline V gene encodes CDR1 SGHDN and CDR2 FVKESK. The CDR3 spans 16 residues. CDR3 DNA: TGTGCCAGCAGCACGGGACAGGGGGCCTTCACTTGGGAGCTGTTTTTT. The encoded protein is CASSTGQGAFTWELFF.

In this sample, this clone turned up a few times. This chain uses TRBV4-2 with TRBJ1-6; 9 nucleotides match TRBD1. This CDR3 comprises 14 residues. Germline CDR1 LGHNA, CDR2 YNFKEQ. J was trimmed by 10 bases and V by 4 bases; bases with no gene match: 5. The CDR3 sequence: CASSPTGGGSPLHF. The CDR3 region has the DNA TGTGCCAGCAGCCCGACAGGGGGAGGATCACCCCTCCACTTT.

V and J are TRBV28 and TRBJ1-3, with TRBD1 as a possible D gene (6 bases). The germline V gene encodes CDR1 MDHEN and CDR2 SYDVKM. With 4 bases removed from V and 10 bases from J, the gap between germline ends came to 17 bases. This CDR3 comprises 14 residues. Written as DNA, the CDR3 is TGTGCCAGCAGTTGGGGAGGGGGACCTAAGACCATATATTTT. This encodes CASSWGGGPKTIYF. Full variable domain (missing parts from reference TRBV28 and TRBJ1-3): DVKVTQSSRYLVKRTGEKVFLECVQDMDHENMFWYRQDPGLGLRLIYFSYDVKMKEKGDIPEGYSVSREKKERFSLILESASTNQTSMYLCASSWGGGPKTIYFGEGSWLTVV.

The CDR3 nucleotides read TGTGCCAGCAGCCAACGGTCGCTAACCGGGGAGCTGTTTTTT. Translation: CASSQRSLTGELFF. V and J are TRBV4-2 and TRBJ2-2, with D hard to call. Trimming removed 2 bases at V and 5 bases at J, with 9 bases between. Germline V lookup: CDR1 LGHNA, CDR2 YNFKEQ. The CDR3 consists of 14 residues.

The gene calls are TRBV6-2 or TRBV6-3 and TRBJ2-3; D gene unclear. V lost 6 bases to trimming and J lost 0 bases, with 13 bases between them. This CDR3 contains 15 residues. Per germline, CDR1 MNHEY and CDR2 SVGEGT. CDR3 in amino acids: CASSSRRPSTDTQYF. DNA for the CDR3: TGTGCCAGCAGCTCAAGGAGACCAAGCACAGATACGCAGTATTTT.

The chain employs TRBV7-2 and TRBJ2-5; D gene uncertain. The V gene's germline CDR1 is SGHTA and CDR2 FQGNSA. The CDR3 loop spans 13 amino acids. Between the trimmed V and J ends, which lost 2 bases and 5 bases, there was a span of 9 bases. The CDR3 sequence is CASSLLSSETQYF. As DNA, the CDR3 is TGTGCCAGCAGCTTACTAAGTTCGGAGACCCAGTACTTC.

In this sample, this clone turned up once. The chain uses TRBV11-2 and TRBJ2-3; possible D gene TRBD2, 6 bases. There are 14 residues in the CDR3. Germline CDR1 reads SGHAT; CDR2 reads FQNNGV. V was pared by 2 bases and J by 2 bases, with 8 bases between. The CDR3 DNA reads as TGTGCCAGCAGCTTACAGGGACTCACAGATACGCAGTATTTT. This codes for CASSLQGLTDTQYF. Supplemented by reference TRBV11-2 and TRBJ2-3, the full variable domain reads EAGVAQSPRYKIIEKRQSVAFWCNPISGHATLYWYQQILGQGPKLLIQFQNNGVVDDSQLPKDRFSAERLKGVDSTLKIQPAKLEDSAVYLCASSLQGLTDTQYFGPGTRLTVL.

This chain connects TRBV18 to TRBJ1-1; 7 bases map to TRBD1. Germline V gives CDR1 KGHSH, CDR2 LQKENI. J lost 2 bases, V lost 8 bases, and 5 bases had no gene match. This CDR3 is 13 amino acids long. CDR3 sequence (DNA): TGTGCCAGCCACGGACAGGCAAACACTGAAGCTTTCTTT. Protein product: CASHGQANTEAFF.

This chain connects TRBV7-3 to TRBJ1-4; D not certain. The germline V and J ends were trimmed by 0 bases and 5 bases, with 4 bases remaining between them. The CDR3 has 13 amino acids. The V gene's germline CDR1 is SGHTA and CDR2 FQGTGA. The DNA of the CDR3 is TGTGCCAGCAGCTTAACCCAAAATGAAAAACTGTTTTTT. Residues: CASSLTQNEKLFF.

This chain connects TRBV30 to TRBJ1-4; D not certain. The germline V gene encodes CDR1 GTSNPN and CDR2 SVGIG (reference sequence). The CDR3 has 13 amino acids. V lost 0 bases, J lost 8 bases, and 10 bases lay in between. The CDR3: CAWSVQSSEKLFF. The CDR3, as DNA: TGTGCCTGGAGTGTACAGTCAAGCGAAAAACTGTTTTTT.

V gene TRBV18 combines with J gene TRBJ2-2; a weak D match, TRBD2 (6 bases). This CDR3 has 16 amino acids. Germline V CDR1 and CDR2: KGHSH, LQKENI. Trimming shortened V by 1 base and J by 3 bases, and 12 bases separated the two germline ends. The CDR3 protein is CASSPQGREDTGELFF. The CDR3 DNA reads TGTGCCAGCTCACCACAAGGCAGGGAGGACACCGGGGAGCTGTTTTTT.

V usage is TRBV28 and J usage is TRBJ2-2; TRBD2 is a possible D gene (5 bases). CDR3 length: 15 amino acids. The V end was cut by 4 bases, the J end by 0 bases, with 9 bases between. Germline CDR1 MDHEN, CDR2 SYDVKM. CDR3 loop: CASSSERPNTGELFF. In DNA form, the CDR3 reads TGTGCCAGCAGTTCAGAGCGGCCGAACACCGGGGAGCTGTTTTTT. Full variable domain (rest looked up from reference TRBV28 and TRBJ2-2): DVKVTQSSRYLVKRTGEKVFLECVQDMDHENMFWYRQDPGLGLRLIYFSYDVKMKEKGDIPEGYSVSREKKERFSLILESASTNQTSMYLCASSSERPNTGELFFGEGSRLTVL.

The rearrangement joins TRBV9 to TRBJ1-1; a possible D gene is TRBD1 (5 bases). Per the germline V gene, CDR1 is SGDLS and CDR2 is YYNGEE. The V and J ends lost 4 bases and 3 bases respectively, with 13 bases between them. The CDR3 consists of 14 residues. CDR3 protein: CASSPGSGDTEAFF. Written as DNA, the CDR3 is TGTGCCAGCAGCCCCGGCTCGGGGGACACTGAAGCTTTCTTT.

The chain joins TRBV4-1 to TRBJ1-2; D perhaps matches TRBD1 (5 bases). The CDR3 sequence is 14 residues long. Per germline, CDR1 MGHRA and CDR2 YSYEKL. V lost 4 bases to trimming and J lost 4 bases, with 13 bases between them. The CDR3 sequence is CASSPDRFFYGYTF. The CDR3 DNA follows: TGCGCCAGCAGCCCTGACAGATTTTTCTATGGCTACACCTTC.

This clone was picked up one time. The chain combines TRBV3-1 (or the pseudogene TRBV3-2) with TRBJ1-1; possible D gene TRBD1, 6 bases. This CDR3 has 14 residues. Germline V gene lookup returns CDR1 LGHDT and CDR2 YNNKEL (reference sequence). The V end lost 4 bases, the J end lost 6 bases, and 15 bases lay between the germline ends. The DNA of the CDR3 is TGTGCCAGCAGCCGATTCCAGGGGAATCCTGAAGCTTTCTTT. Translation gives CASSRFQGNPEAFF.

This clone was seen a few times. The chain links TRBV19 to TRBJ1-2; the D gene is possibly TRBD1 (5 bases). The CDR3 extends over 14 amino acids. Per the germline V gene, CDR1 is LNHDA and CDR2 is SQIVND (reference sequence). V shed 6 bases and J shed 4 bases, with 15 bases lying between them. CDR3 in amino acids: CASRDRRQSYGYTF. The CDR3, as DNA: TGTGCCAGTAGGGACCGCCGACAGAGCTATGGCTACACCTTC.

This clone was observed a handful of times. The gene calls are TRBV2 and TRBJ1-1; 7 bases agree with TRBD1. J gave up 0 bases and V 7 bases, and 5 bases lay outside the gene matches. Germline V gene data show CDR1 as SNHLY and CDR2 as FYNNEI. The CDR3 is made up of 14 amino acids. DNA for the CDR3: TGTGCCAGCAAACAGGGGACCATGAACACTGAAGCTTTCTTT. It specifies CASKQGTMNTEAFF.

V and J are TRBV30 and TRBJ2-5, with 8 bases fitting TRBD1. This CDR3 region has 14 residues. CDR1 is GTSNPN and CDR2 is SVGIG in the germline V gene (reference sequence). V trimming: 2 bases; J trimming: 4 bases; junction bases outside the gene matches: 6. The CDR3 loop is CAWSLSGGLETQYF. CDR3 coding DNA: TGTGCCTGGAGTTTGTCAGGGGGCTTAGAGACCCAGTACTTC. Combining the CDR3 with reference TRBV30 and TRBJ2-5 gives the whole variable domain SQTIHQWPATLVQPVGSPLSLECTVEGTSNPNLYWYRQAAGRGLQLLFYSVGIGQISSEVPQNLSASRPQDRQFILSSKKLLLSDSGFYLCAWSLSGGLETQYFGPGTRLLVL.

V gene TRBV5-1 combines with J gene TRBJ1-1, with D tentatively TRBD1 (5 bases). Per germline, CDR1 SGHRS and CDR2 YFSETQ. This CDR3 comprises 14 residues. V lost 2 bases, J lost 10 bases, and 18 bases lay in between. The CDR3 coding sequence is TGCGCCAGCAGCTTCGGGACTGCGGTCCGGCGAGCTTTCTTT. Its translation: CASSFGTAVRRAFF.

Concerning this clone: Relative to the germline gene, one junction end is altered; a read error may explain this. The CDR3: CASSGGRSSNEQFF. The CDR3 DNA is TGTGCCAGCAGTGGCGGGAGGTCCTCCAATGAGCAGTTCTTC. The chain employs TRBV28 and TRBJ2-1; 8 positions match TRBD2. The CDR3 spans 14 residues. Germline V gene data show CDR1 as MDHEN and CDR2 as SYDVKM. The full variable domain, its missing parts supplied by reference TRBV28 and TRBJ2-1, is DVKVTQSSRYLVKRTGEKVFLECVQDMDHENMFWYRQDPGLGLRLIYFSYDVKMKEKGDIPEGYSVSREKKERFSLILESASTNQTSMYLCASSGGRSSNEQFFGPGTRLTVL.

This chain links TRBV5-4 with TRBJ1-1; D unresolved. The CDR3 loop spans 14 amino acids. Per the germline V gene, CDR1 is SGHNT and CDR2 is YYREEE (reference sequence). V was pared by 0 bases and J by 1 base, with 7 bases between. CDR3 DNA sequence: TGTGCCAGCAGCTTGGGCAGCGGGAACACTGAAGCTTTCTTT. Translated: CASSLGSGNTEAFF.

This clone was found a few times. The chain links TRBV5-1 to TRBJ2-5; D is unclear. Trimming removed 4 bases from V and 1 base from J, with 11 bases in between. Per germline, CDR1 SGHRS and CDR2 YFSETQ. The CDR3 extends over 14 amino acids. CDR3 nucleotide sequence: TGCGCCAGCAGCCTGAACAACCCCCAAGAGACCCAGTACTTC. Its translation is CASSLNNPQETQYF.

The J gene is TRBJ2-7, the V gene TRBV15, with 7 bases matching TRBD1. V was pared by 0 bases and J by 4 bases, with 6 bases of the junction left unmatched. Germline lookup yields CDR1 LNHNV and CDR2 YYDKDF (reference sequence). This CDR3 spans 15 amino acids. CDR3 protein: CATSRDQGENYEQYF. The CDR3 coding sequence is TGTGCCACCAGCAGAGATCAGGGGGAGAATTACGAGCAGTACTTC.

The rearrangement joins TRBV6-5 to TRBJ1-2; no firm D call. V was trimmed by 2 bases and J by 2 bases, leaving 6 bases between them. CDR3 length equals 13 residues. Germline CDR1 and CDR2: MNHEY and SVGAGI. CDR3 amino acids: CASSYPGNYGYTF. The CDR3 coding sequence is TGTGCCAGCAGTTACCCGGGGAACTATGGCTACACCTTC.

The chain couples TRBV9 to TRBJ2-5, with TRBD1 matching over 7 bases. CDR3 size: 13 residues. Germline lookup yields CDR1 SGDLS and CDR2 YYNGEE. The V gene end was trimmed by 3 bases and the J gene end by 7 bases; junction bases not matched to a gene: 6. CDR3 loop: CASSGQGFGTQYF. The CDR3 DNA reads as TGTGCCAGCAGCGGACAGGGATTCGGGACCCAGTACTTC.

This sequence joins TRBV29-1 and TRBJ2-3; D gene unclear. The V gene's germline CDR1 is SQVTM and CDR2 ANQGSEA. CDR3 size: 14 residues. V lost 5 bases and J 0 bases, leaving 12 bases between the germline ends. CDR3 sequence (DNA): TGCAGCGTTCGAGCCTTTACTAGCACAGATACGCAGTATTTT. This sequence encodes CSVRAFTSTDTQYF.

V gene TRBV21-1 combines with J gene TRBJ1-1; the table's D call TRBD1 went unverified against the DNA. TRBV21-1 has pseudogene status. CDR3 length: 17 amino acids. The DNA for the CDR3 is TGTGCCAGCAGCAGCTCCGAACGACAGGTGAAGCTCTATGGGGCTTTCTTT. The encoded protein is CASSSSERQVKLYGAFF.

The chain recombines TRBV11-2 with TRBJ2-3; 8 bases are shared with TRBD2. The CDR3 is 16 residues long. The V gene's germline CDR1 is SGHAT and CDR2 FQNNGV. Trimming at V came to 1 base and at J to 0 bases, leaving 3 bases not matched to a gene. The CDR3 coding sequence is TGTGCCAGCAGCTTAGTTCTAGCGGGTAGCACAGATACGCAGTATTTT. Encoded protein: CASSLVLAGSTDTQYF.

The chain carries TRBV3-1 (or the pseudogene TRBV3-2) and TRBJ1-3; D call uncertain. Germline lookup yields CDR1 LGHDT and CDR2 YNNKEL (reference sequence). This CDR3 has 12 amino acids. V gave up 2 bases and J gave up 4 bases, with 3 bases separating them. CDR3 protein: CASSQQGNTIYF. The CDR3 nucleotides are TGTGCCAGCAGCCAACAGGGAAACACCATATATTTT.

The rearrangement joins TRBV7-9 to TRBJ2-7, with 7 bases matching TRBD1. Germline CDR1 SEHNR, CDR2 FQNEAQ (reference sequence). V lost 5 bases to trimming and J lost 1 base; unmatched junction nucleotides: 5. CDR3 size: 14 residues. The CDR3 spells CASSPTDRSYEQYF. The CDR3 DNA follows: TGTGCCAGCAGCCCAACGGACAGGTCCTACGAGCAGTACTTC.